The 20 T cell receptor beta chains in this list originate from one sample, sequenced in a study of blood T cells in healthy people across ages. Combining a sample-barcoded 5' primer with a J-beta primer mix, a second PCR ran for roughly 7 to 12 cycles. TCRdb reprocessed the 5' RACE reads with MiXCR, giving one entry per CDR3 protein. The sample shows around 280,000 distinct CDR3 sequences, 25% to 30% of them seen only once. Sequencing was carried out using blood. These receptor sequences come from a woman in her 70s in good health.

This clonotype was seen only a few times. This chain links TRBV7-9 with TRBJ1-6; TRBD1 matches 9 bases. The CDR3 consists of 15 residues. After removal of 4 bases from V and 13 bases from J, the junction contained 11 bases not matched to a gene. Looked up from germline, CDR1 is SEHNR and CDR2 is FQNEAQ (reference sequence). The chain's CDR3 is CASSSEGTGFDPLHF. CDR3 in DNA: TGTGCCAGCAGCTCAGAAGGGACAGGGTTTGACCCCCTCCACTTT. The whole variable domain, filled in from reference TRBV7-9 and TRBJ1-6, reads DTGVSQNPRHKITKRGQNVTFRCDPISEHNRLYWYRQTLGQGPEFLTYFQNEAQLEKSRLLSDRFSAERPKGSFSTLEIQRTEQGDSAMYLCASSSEGTGFDPLHFGNGTRLTVT.

Only a few counts were recorded for this clonotype. One end of the junction fails to match germline, which may point to a read error. The gene calls are TRBV18 and TRBJ2-5; D is uncertain. This CDR3 contains 14 residues. Germline V gene data show CDR1 as KGHSH and CDR2 as LQKENI. The CDR3 loop is CASSPPNPGVYLFF. The CDR3 bases are TGTGCCAGCTCACCACCTAACCCCGGAGTTTATCTGTTCTTC.

There are a few counts of this clonotype. J is TRBJ2-5 and V is TRBV15; TRBD2 matches at 7 bases. CDR3 size: 18 residues. J lost 3 bases, V lost 0 bases, and 13 bases had no gene match. Germline V CDR1 and CDR2: LNHNV, YYDKDF (reference sequence). The CDR3 nucleotides are TGTGCCACCAGCAGAGAGTTTGGGTTTGCGGGAGTAGAAGAGACCCAGTACTTC. This codes for CATSREFGFAGVEETQYF.

The genes are TRBV2 and TRBJ2-1, with 7 bases aligning to TRBD2. The CDR3 length is 15 residues. Looked up from germline, CDR1 is SNHLY and CDR2 is FYNNEI. Trimming took 3 bases from V and 2 from J; bases not matched to a gene: 4. Here the CDR3 DNA reads TGTGCCAGCAGTGACGCTAGCGGAGCCTACAATGAGCAGTTCTTC. Amino acids: CASSDASGAYNEQFF.

The table lists this clonotype with a few counts. The chain uses TRBV7-2 and TRBJ2-2, with 14 bases identical to TRBD2. V gave up 5 bases and J gave up 2 bases; unmatched junction bases: 4. The CDR3 has 17 residues. In germline, CDR1 is SGHTA, CDR2 FQGNSA. CDR3 DNA: TGTGCCAGCAGCGTGGGACTAGCGGGAGTCAACACCGGGGAGCTGTTTTTT. Amino acids: CASSVGLAGVNTGELFF. Full variable domain (outside the CDR3, taken from reference TRBV7-2 and TRBJ2-2): GAGVSQSPSNKVTEKGKDVELRCDPISGHTALYWYRQSLGQGLEFLIYFQGNSAPDKSGLPSDRFSAERTGGSVSTLTIQRTQQEDSAVYLCASSVGLAGVNTGELFFGEGSRLTVL.

This clonotype was picked up a small number of times. This chain uses TRBV20-1 with TRBJ1-2, with D unresolved. CDR1 and CDR2 (germline): DFQATT, SNEGSKA (reference sequence). This CDR3 spans 13 amino acids. V was cut by 1 base and J by 7 bases, with 13 bases left in between. CDR3 sequence: CSARVLVPAGYTF. CDR3 bases: TGCAGTGCTAGAGTGTTGGTTCCGGCTGGCTACACCTTC.

The J gene is TRBJ1-2, the V gene TRBV25-1; no firm D call. There are 11 residues in the CDR3. Germline-derived CDR1 and CDR2 are MGHDK and SYGVNS. Trimming left V 6 bases short and J 8 bases short, with 10 bases between. CDR3 sequence reads: CASSNPRGYTF. CDR3 in DNA: TGTGCCAGCAGCAACCCGCGGGGCTACACCTTC.

Concerning this clonotype: The junction shows a germline mismatch at one end, possibly a read error. The rearrangement joins TRBV5-1 to TRBJ2-7; 7 bases line up with TRBD1. This CDR3 region has 16 residues. The germline CDR1 and CDR2 sequences are SGHRS and YFSETQ. The CDR3 DNA follows: TGCACCAGCAGCTTGGGCGTCCAACAGGGGCCCTCGGGGCAGTACTTC. This encodes CTSSLGVQQGPSGQYF.

In this sample, this clonotype turned up many times. The V call is TRBV15, the J call TRBJ2-5; D remains unclear. Germline V gene data show CDR1 as LNHNV and CDR2 as YYDKDF (reference sequence). The V end was cut by 0 bases, the J end by 5 bases, with 4 bases between. The CDR3 spans 12 residues. CDR3 loop: CATSRDFETQYF. In DNA, the CDR3 is TGTGCCACCAGCAGAGATTTTGAGACCCAGTACTTC.

This clonotype has a handful of counts. The CDR3 sequence: CASSPKTGVKAFGEQYF. In nucleotides, the CDR3 is TGTGCCAGCAGCCCAAAGACAGGTGTGAAGGCCTTCGGAGAGCAGTACTTC. The chain combines TRBV7-3 with TRBJ2-7; a possible D gene is TRBD1 (6 bases). V was shortened by 5 bases and J by 7 bases, with 27 bases between the two germline ends. From germline, CDR1 is SGHTA and CDR2 FQGTGA. This CDR3 comprises 17 residues.

The chain carries TRBV18 and TRBJ2-1, with a tentative D call TRBD1 (5 bases). The end of the DNA aligns better with TRBJ2-7, so the J call may be wrong. The CDR3 length is 15 residues. The germline V gene encodes CDR1 KGHSH and CDR2 LQKENI. CDR3 residues: CASSPRAVGPGEQYF. In DNA, the CDR3 is TGTGCCAGCTCACCCAGGGCGGTGGGGCCGGGCGAGCAGTACTTC.

This clonotype was seen many times. In DNA, the CDR3 is TGTGCCAGCTCACCGGGACTTCTTGGCGAGACCCAGTACTTC. It translates to CASSPGLLGETQYF. The chain carries TRBV18 and TRBJ2-5; D possibly corresponds to TRBD2 (6 bases). The CDR3 is 14 amino acids. CDR1 is KGHSH, CDR2 LQKENI, per germline. V was shortened by 3 bases and J by 5 bases, with 13 bases between the two germline ends.

This chain connects TRBV28 to TRBJ2-1; D is unresolved. V was clipped by 7 bases and J by 6 bases, with 7 bases between them. The germline CDR1 and CDR2 sequences are MDHEN and SYDVKM. The CDR3 runs to 11 residues. CDR3 sequence: CASKTSNEQFF. The CDR3 nucleotides read TGTGCCAGCAAGACCTCCAATGAGCAGTTCTTC. Variable domain in full (rest from reference TRBV28 and TRBJ2-1): DVKVTQSSRYLVKRTGEKVFLECVQDMDHENMFWYRQDPGLGLRLIYFSYDVKMKEKGDIPEGYSVSREKKERFSLILESASTNQTSMYLCASKTSNEQFFGPGTRLTVL.

The CDR3 is CASGLVQTYEQYF. In nucleotides, the CDR3 is TGTGCCAGCGGGTTGGTCCAAACCTACGAGCAGTACTTC. The chain employs TRBV7-9 and TRBJ2-7; D remains ambiguous. The CDR3 totals 13 residues. Germline V CDR1 and CDR2: SEHNR, FQNEAQ (reference sequence). Trimming removed 8 bases from V and 2 bases from J, with 13 bases in between. Together with reference TRBV7-9 and TRBJ2-7, the CDR3 gives the full variable domain: DTGVSQNPRHKITKRGQNVTFRCDPISEHNRLYWYRQTLGQGPEFLTYFQNEAQLEKSRLLSDRFSAERPKGSFSTLEIQRTEQGDSAMYLCASGLVQTYEQYFGPGTRLTVT.

The table lists this clonotype with a count of one. The chain carries TRBV15 and TRBJ2-1; D is unresolved. The end of the DNA fits TRBJ2-5 better, so the J call may be wrong. This CDR3 region has 13 residues. Germline V gene sequence: CDR1 LNHNV, CDR2 YYDKDF (reference sequence). Written as DNA, the CDR3 is TGTGCCACCAGCAGATCGCCGGCGGAGACCCAGTACTTC. Translation gives CATSRSPAETQYF.

The chain is built from TRBV25-1 and TRBJ1-5; 7 bases agree with TRBD1. This CDR3 has 16 amino acids. V shed 3 bases, J shed 2 bases, and the junction held 7 bases outside the gene matches. Germline V gives CDR1 MGHDK, CDR2 SYGVNS. In nucleotides, the CDR3 is TGTGCCAGCAGTGACACCGCAGGGGGACGCAATCAGCCCCAGCATTTT. Translation: CASSDTAGGRNQPQHF.

The chain joins TRBV28 to TRBJ2-5, with D possibly TRBD1 on 6 matching bases. TRBJ2-7 explains the end of the DNA better; the J call may be wrong. Germline V gene data show CDR1 as MDHEN and CDR2 as SYDVKM. This CDR3 contains 13 residues. The CDR3 nucleotides read TGTGCCAGCCGTAATACAGGGTCCCACGAGCAGTACTTC. Translated, it gives CASRNTGSHEQYF.

This clonotype came up a few times. The gene calls are TRBV6-5 and TRBJ2-5, with 8 bases lining up with TRBD2. CDR3 length equals 15 residues. The germline CDR1 and CDR2 sequences are MNHEY and SVGAGI. Trimming removed 2 bases from V and 4 bases from J; junction bases left unmatched: 6. In DNA form, the CDR3 reads TGTGCCAGCAGTTACAGTAGCGGGATCGCAGAGACCCAGTACTTC. Its protein product is CASSYSSGIAETQYF.

This chain connects TRBV6-5 to TRBJ1-1, with TRBD1 identical over 8 bases. The CDR3 runs 16 residues. V gave up 4 bases and J gave up 7 bases; unmatched junction bases: 14. In germline, CDR1 is MNHEY, CDR2 SVGAGI. CDR3 residues: CASSLGGTGWHGEAFF. CDR3 coding DNA: TGTGCCAGCAGTTTAGGTGGGACAGGATGGCATGGTGAAGCTTTCTTT.

CDR3 bases: TGTGCCAGCTCACCAGGCGCCACCCGAACCCACAATGAGCAGTTCTTC. Translating gives CASSPGATRTHNEQFF. The chain joins TRBV18 to TRBJ2-1; D uncertain. The CDR3 is 16 residues long. Trimming removed 2 bases at V and 5 bases at J, with 16 bases between. CDR1 is KGHSH and CDR2 is LQKENI in the germline V gene.